Listed below are T cell receptor beta chains from one sample, sequenced in a study of T-cell reconstitution after alpha-beta-depleted transplantation in children. MiXCR, run by TCRdb on the PCR reads, gives a single entry per CDR3 protein. Of about 580,000 distinct CDR3 sequences in the sample, 23% were seen once. This specimen was PBMCs, mostly from graft donor cells, taken 360 days after TCRalphabeta/CD19-depleted stem cell transplant. The receptors come from a boy in the first two years of life who had a stem cell transplant for acute myeloid leukemia, so the T cells may come from the graft donor. Both conserved end residues are part of each CDR3.

v_call	j_call	cdr3_aa
TRBV20-1	TRBJ2-2	CSARAGNTGELFF
TRBV11-1	TRBJ1-6	CASSSSRMSPLNSPLHF
TRBV29-1	TRBJ2-3	CSVDDLAVFRDTQYF
TRBV30	TRBJ2-1	CAWSGLGANEQFF
TRBV28	TRBJ2-1	CASTSILAGRGEQFF
TRBV20-1	TRBJ2-7	CSARGKGVGTLRYEQYF
TRBV24-1	TRBJ2-1	CATSDFKQGGYNEQFF
TRBV27	TRBJ2-7	CASSLEDRSYEQYF
TRBV11-2	TRBJ2-1	CASSLDWKRGGYNEQFF
TRBV7-3	TRBJ2-1	CASSLKPGGNEQFF
TRBV20-1	TRBJ1-2	CSAPSIHGYTF
TRBV12-3/TRBV12-4	TRBJ2-4	CASSFGALAKNIQYF
TRBV28	TRBJ2-2	CASGQSANTGELFF
TRBV12-3/TRBV12-4	TRBJ2-7	CASRPGQGHNEQYF
TRBV6-2/TRBV6-3	TRBJ1-2	CASSSRNYGYTF
TRBV11-1	TRBJ2-7	CASSLKLADSYEQYF
TRBV24-1	TRBJ2-1	CATSDETGWRYNEQFF
TRBV5-1	TRBJ2-3	CASSLYPASSTDTQYF
TRBV20-1	TRBJ2-1	CSARKGLANNEQFF
TRBV29-1	TRBJ1-1	CSVDRQGIMNTEAFF
TRBV29-1	TRBJ2-1	CSVPLRQGARNEQFF
TRBV10-3	TRBJ2-7	CATGPGAGEQYF
TRBV24-1	TRBJ2-3	CATSAPGGLSTDTQYF
TRBV7-9	TRBJ2-5	CASGPGHKETQYF
TRBV20-1	TRBJ2-3	CSAERDRAADTQYF
TRBV3-1	TRBJ2-3	CASSQALRGSYTQYF
TRBV5-1	TRBJ2-3	CASSFSSGGAGDTQYF
TRBV11-2	TRBJ2-3	CASSLGGRGRTLTQYF
TRBV6-2/TRBV6-3	TRBJ2-5	CASSGDNQETQYF
TRBV6-1	TRBJ2-7	CASSHRDRGGEQYF
TRBV12-3/TRBV12-4	TRBJ2-4	CASSSGVRGGIGYLAKNIQYF
TRBV12-3/TRBV12-4	TRBJ2-1	CASSGGAGDYNEQFF
TRBV14	TRBJ2-7	CASSQSSGFQQYF
TRBV20-1	TRBJ2-5	CSARLAETQYF
TRBV12-3/TRBV12-4	TRBJ1-3	CASSNRGFNTIYF